The rows below give T cell receptor beta chains drawn from one sample of a study of Ad26.COV2.S vaccination and SARS-CoV-2 variants. TCRdb's table, derived via immunoSEQ multiplex PCR, lists solely in-frame clones and lacks some. The table has 440,000 or so clones, less than 95% seen once. Sequences were derived from peripheral blood, sampled in a trial of Ad26.COV2.S vaccine versus placebo. Source of these receptors: a person aged 18 to 59 who received the Ad26.COV2.S COVID-19 vaccine or a placebo. Each CDR3 is given with its conserved first and last residue. A D gene is named only where the DNA matches it firmly. Part of the rows lack a size; the others show once, few, many or a class for expanded clones.

>once|-|TRBJ1-2|TRBV9
CASSVATGLLYGYTF
TGTGCCAGCAGCGTAGCTACAGGACTTCTATACGGCTACACCTTC
>-|TRBD2|TRBJ2-2|TRBV28
CATTPSGANTGELFF
TGTGCCACCACCCCTAGCGGCGCTAACACCGGGGAGCTGTTTTTT
>-|-|TRBJ1-1|TRBV11-2
CASSPGRSNTEAFF
TGTGCCAGCAGCCCCGGACGGAGTAACACTGAAGCTTTCTTT
>-|-|TRBJ2-4|TRBV6-2/TRBV6-3
CASSYSRGANIQYF
TGTGCCAGCAGTTACTCCAGGGGTGCGAACATTCAGTACTTC
>once|-|TRBJ2-7|TRBV5-4
CASSASSGPGYEQYF
TGTGCCAGCAGCGCTTCGTCCGGCCCCGGTTACGAGCAGTACTTC
>-|TRBD1|TRBJ1-4|TRBV10-3
CAISTTGIGEKLFF
TGTGCCATCAGCACGACAGGGATTGGAGAAAAACTGTTTTTT
>-|-|TRBJ1-6|TRBV27
CASPSRTGEGYNSPLHF
TGTGCCAGCCCATCTCGGACGGGAGAAGGGTATAATTCACCCCTCCACTTT
>-|TRBD2|TRBJ2-2|TRBV19
CASQGLANTGELFF
TGTGCCAGTCAGGGACTAGCGAACACCGGGGAGCTGTTTTTT
>-|TRBD2|TRBJ2-1|TRBV9
CASSVGLAGDPYNEQFF
TGTGCCAGCAGCGTAGGACTAGCGGGAGACCCGTACAATGAGCAGTTCTTC
>-|-|TRBJ1-1|TRBV4-1
CASSQDMTTEAFF
TGCGCCAGCAGCCAAGATATGACCACTGAAGCTTTCTTT
>-|TRBD1|TRBJ1-1|TRBV28
CASRKDRGQSEAFF
TGTGCCAGCAGAAAGGACAGGGGGCAGTCTGAAGCTTTCTTT
>-|-|TRBJ2-1|TRBV7-9
CASSLIGGSSYNEQFF
TGTGCCAGCAGCTTAATAGGCGGGTCTTCCTACAATGAGCAGTTCTTC
>-|-|TRBJ2-6|TRBV5-1
CASSIPQGSGANVLTF
TGCGCCAGCAGCATACCGCAGGGGTCTGGGGCCAACGTCCTGACTTTC
>-|-|TRBJ2-6|TRBV24-1
CATSKTGANVLTF
TGTGCCACCAGCAAGACTGGGGCCAACGTCCTGACTTTC
>-|-|TRBJ2-1|TRBV11-1
CASTLNRLGHEQFF
TGTGCCAGCACCCTAAACCGACTTGGGCATGAGCAGTTCTTC
>once|TRBD2|TRBJ2-3|TRBV7-2
CASSSPGLAGGGTDTQYF
TGTGCCAGCAGTTCCCCGGGACTAGCGGGAGGAGGCACAGATACGCAGTATTTT
>-|-|TRBJ2-5|TRBV7-8
CASSLSPRTLQETQYF
TGTGCCAGCAGCTTATCCCCTAGGACCCTCCAAGAGACCCAGTACTTC
>-|TRBD1|TRBJ2-1|TRBV15
CATRLFNRGLYNEQFF
TGTGCCACCCGATTATTTAACAGGGGGCTGTACAATGAGCAGTTCTTC
>once|TRBD1|TRBJ2-7|TRBV11-3
CASSSRTGKEQYF
TGTGCCAGCAGCAGTCGGACAGGGAAAGAGCAGTACTTC
>-|TRBD2|TRBJ2-5|TRBV5-1
CASSLASQASGTSGRQTQYF
TGCGCCAGCAGCTTGGCGTCCCAAGCCTCCGGGACTAGCGGGAGGCAGACCCAGTACTTC
>-|TRBD1|TRBJ2-3|TRBV28
CASSSPGATGYASTDTQYF
TGTGCCAGCAGTTCGCCTGGGGCGACAGGGTACGCTAGCACAGATACGCAGTATTTT
>-|-|TRBJ2-3|TRBV3-1/TRBV3-2
CASSQGPTSTDTQYF
TGTGCCAGCAGCCAGGGGCCCACAAGCACAGATACGCAGTATTTT
>-|-|TRBJ1-6|TRBV7-2
CASSLKGVGNSPLHF
TGTGCCAGCAGCTTAAAAGGGGTGGGGAATTCACCCCTCCACTTT
>-|TRBD1|TRBJ1-5|TRBV6-6
CASSYLGQGDNQPQHF
TGTGCCAGCAGTTACCTTGGACAGGGAGACAATCAGCCCCAGCATTTT
>-|TRBD1|TRBJ2-6|TRBV29-1
CSARTGTGANVLTF
TGCAGCGCCCGGACAGGGACTGGGGCCAACGTCCTGACTTTC
>-|TRBD1|TRBJ2-5|TRBV9
CASSRDRQETQYF
TGTGCCAGCAGCCGGGACAGACAAGAGACCCAGTACTTC
>-|TRBD2|TRBJ2-5|TRBV29-1
CSVEVRAGVPETQYF
TGCAGCGTTGAAGTCCGAGCGGGAGTCCCCGAGACCCAGTACTTC
>once|TRBD1|TRBJ2-7|TRBV5-4
CASSPVDRGVSSYEQYF
TGTGCCAGCAGCCCGGTGGACAGGGGGGTGAGCTCCTACGAGCAGTACTTC
>-|TRBD2|TRBJ2-2|TRBV6-2/TRBV6-3
CASSQSGGTGELFF
TGTGCCAGCAGCCAATCGGGGGGCACCGGGGAGCTGTTTTTT
>-|-|TRBJ2-1|TRBV2
CASRKGAARDNEQFF
TGTGCCAGCCGGAAAGGGGCCGCGCGGGACAATGAGCAGTTCTTC
>once|-|TRBJ2-7|TRBV5-4
CASSLTGREQYF
TGTGCCAGCAGCTTGACAGGACGCGAGCAGTACTTC
>-|TRBD1|TRBJ1-6|TRBV5-1
CASSLLGQLSSYNSPLHF
TGCGCCAGCAGCTTGCTGGGACAGTTGAGCTCCTATAATTCACCCCTCCACTTT
>-|TRBD1|TRBJ2-7|TRBV6-5
CASSYLSGQAIYEQYF
TGTGCCAGCAGTTACCTTTCGGGACAGGCGATCTACGAGCAGTACTTC
>few|-|TRBJ1-5|TRBV19
CASSRGGEYQPQHF
TGTGCCAGTAGTCGAGGGGGGGAATATCAGCCCCAGCATTTT
>few|-|TRBJ1-5|TRBV4-2
CASSQELRLDQPQHF
TGTGCCAGCAGCCAAGAGTTGAGGTTGGATCAGCCCCAGCATTTT
>-|TRBD1|TRBJ1-5|TRBV6-2/TRBV6-3
CASSFRQGANQPQHF
TGTGCCAGCAGTTTCAGACAGGGGGCAAATCAGCCCCAGCATTTT
>-|-|TRBJ2-7|TRBV7-2
CASSLATYEQYF
TGTGCCAGCAGCTTAGCCACCTACGAGCAGTACTTC
>-|TRBD1|TRBJ2-1|TRBV6-6
CATSSTGGFEQFF
TGTGCCACCAGCAGTACAGGGGGCTTTGAGCAGTTCTTC
>once|-|TRBJ1-1|TRBV20-1
CSASGGGLLGNTEAFF
TGCAGTGCTAGTGGGGGGGGGCTTCTCGGAAACACTGAAGCTTTCTTT
>once|TRBD1|TRBJ1-4|TRBV7-9
CASSADRGNEKLFF
TGTGCCAGCAGCGCCGACAGGGGGAATGAAAAACTGTTTTTT
>-|-|TRBJ2-7|TRBV7-2
CASSPRRVYEQYF
TGTGCCAGCAGCCCCCGCCGGGTCTACGAGCAGTACTTC
>-|TRBD1|TRBJ2-3|TRBV28
CASSLNTGGGTDTQYF
TGTGCCAGCAGTTTAAATACAGGGGGCGGCACAGATACGCAGTATTTT
>-|-|TRBJ2-3|TRBV29-1
CSVLAFSTDTQYF
TGCAGCGTGTTAGCTTTTAGCACAGATACGCAGTATTTT
>-|-|TRBJ1-5|TRBV2
CASSVGASGNQPQHF
TGTGCCAGCAGTGTTGGTGCGTCGGGCAATCAGCCCCAGCATTTT
>-|-|TRBJ1-4|TRBV19
CASSIQHNEKLFF
TGTGCCAGTAGTATCCAGCATAATGAAAAACTGTTTTTT
>-|TRBD1|TRBJ2-3|TRBV27
CASSLYRGLTDTQYF
TGTGCCAGCAGTTTATACAGGGGGCTCACAGATACGCAGTATTTT
>once|-|TRBJ2-5|TRBV10-3
CAISRDQETQYF
TGTGCCATCAGTCGGGACCAAGAGACCCAGTACTTC
>-|-|TRBJ1-2|TRBV4-2
CASSQDGVRRKIYGYTF
TGTGCCAGCAGCCAAGATGGCGTGCGACGGAAAATCTATGGCTACACCTTC
>-|TRBD1|TRBJ2-7|TRBV4-2
CASSQGGQNEQYF
TGTGCCAGCAGCCAAGGGGGACAGAACGAGCAGTACTTC
>once|TRBD1|TRBJ2-1|TRBV7-2
CASSWNRGPYNEQFF
TGTGCCAGCAGCTGGAACAGGGGACCATACAATGAGCAGTTCTTC
>-|-|TRBJ1-4|TRBV6-1
CASSEAGIIFRGTNEKLFF
TGTGCCAGCAGTGAAGCGGGCATCATCTTCCGGGGGACTAATGAAAAACTGTTTTTT
>-|TRBD2|TRBJ2-7|TRBV10-1
CASPRGAGGYYEQYF
TGCGCCAGCCCGAGAGGAGCGGGAGGTTATTACGAGCAGTACTTC
>-|TRBD1|TRBJ1-4|TRBV4-2
CASSQGQGAGNEKLFF
TGTGCCAGCAGCCAAGGACAGGGGGCGGGTAATGAAAAACTGTTTTTT
>-|TRBD1|TRBJ1-4|TRBV19
CASSISSDRVNEKLFF
TGTGCCAGTAGTATTTCTTCGGACAGGGTTAATGAAAAACTGTTTTTT